The T cell receptor beta chain under discussion was sequenced for a study of regulatory T cells in long-lasting Graves disease. Study outcomes and limitations: Patients with persistent disease showed a bias toward TRBV28, TRBJ1-2 and TRBJ2-5.

V was pared by 1 base and J by 0 bases, with 13 bases between. CDR3 length equals 16 residues. The germline CDR1 and CDR2 sequences are SGHDT and YYEEEE. There are a few counts of this clonotype. Antigen specificity is unknown. Time point given: persistent/refractory GD, antithyroid drugs over 5 years with positive TRAb. Isolated PBMC RNA provided the starting material for the TCR library. Through Arm-PCR of CDR3 regions and iRepertoire HTBI primers, TCR beta libraries were built. In the study's own analysis: Taken together, the samples had 60 to 80 TRBV and more than 11 TRBJ segments identified. TCRdb re-called the multiplex PCR reads through MiXCR, storing one row per CDR3 protein. It is TCRdb's table, rather than the study itself, that gives the V and J calls and clone size. The sample consists of approximately 690,000 distinct CDR3 sequences, about 30% of them appearing once.

The starting material was peripheral blood mononuclear cells (PBMCs), obtained when the disease was refractory, from a patient treated with antithyroid drugs. The TCR originated in a female donor with Graves disease. This chain links TRBV5-6 with TRBJ1-1; D ambiguous. This CDR3 reads CASSLKEGRVNTEAFF. The DNA of the CDR3 is TGTGCCAGCAGCTTGAAGGAGGGTCGGGTGAACACTGAAGCTTTCTTT.